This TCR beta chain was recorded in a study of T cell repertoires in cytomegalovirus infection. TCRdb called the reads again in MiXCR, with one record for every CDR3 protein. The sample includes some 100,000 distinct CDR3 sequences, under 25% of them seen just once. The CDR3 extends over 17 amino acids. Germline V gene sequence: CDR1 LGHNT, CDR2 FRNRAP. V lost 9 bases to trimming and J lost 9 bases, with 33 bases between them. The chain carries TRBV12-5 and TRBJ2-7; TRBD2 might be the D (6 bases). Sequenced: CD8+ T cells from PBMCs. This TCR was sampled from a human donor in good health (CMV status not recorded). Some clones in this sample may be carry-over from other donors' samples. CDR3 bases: TGTGCTAGCGTCGGCGTCACACTAGCTACTACTACGATCGGGCAGTACTTC. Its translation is CASVGVTLATTTIGQYF.